One sample yielded the 6 T cell receptor beta chains listed below, sequenced in a study of blood T cell repertoires in COVID-19. Sequenced by immunoSEQ multiplex PCR; TCRdb stores in-frame clones only, minus some. The sample includes 350,000 to 400,000 clones, 75% to 90% seen only once; the top ten take around 7.5%. The sample comprised peripheral blood. These TCRs come from a woman in her fifties or sixties with COVID-19, enrolled during active disease.

The gene calls are TRBV6-2 or TRBV6-3 and TRBJ1-1; 8 bases align to TRBD1. The ends lost 5 bases at V and 4 bases at J; junction bases unmatched: 6. CDR1 and CDR2 (germline): MNHEY, SVGEGT. This CDR3 region has 14 residues. CDR3 region: CASSVIGQGTEAFF. The CDR3 DNA follows: TGTGCCAGCAGTGTCATCGGACAGGGCACTGAAGCTTTCTTT.

The chain joins TRBV7-2 to TRBJ2-2; 7 nucleotides agree with TRBD2. V trimming: 3 bases; J trimming: 4 bases; junction bases outside the gene matches: 2. The CDR3 spans 14 residues. Germline values: CDR1 SGHTA, CDR2 FQGNSA. CDR3 DNA: TGTGCCAGCAGCTTGGGGGGGTCCACCGGGGAGCTGTTTTTT. It translates to CASSLGGSTGELFF.

The gene calls are TRBV27 and TRBJ1-2; 9 bases fit TRBD1. The CDR3 is made up of 16 amino acids. CDR1 and CDR2 (germline): MNHEY, SMNVEV (reference sequence). With 5 bases clipped from V and 3 bases from J, the junction kept 10 bases outside the gene matches. For the CDR3, the DNA is TGTGCCAGCAGTCCGGGACGGGACAGGGAAGACTATGGCTACACCTTC. It translates to CASSPGRDREDYGYTF.

The chain employs TRBV6-5 and TRBJ1-1; D not certain. Germline V gene lookup returns CDR1 MNHEY and CDR2 SVGAGI. Between the trimmed V and J ends, which lost 8 bases and 0 bases, there was a span of 16 bases. This CDR3 spans 15 amino acids. The CDR3 sequence is CASSVGWSMNTEAFF. The CDR3, as DNA: TGTGCCAGCTCAGTCGGATGGAGTATGAACACTGAAGCTTTCTTT.

This clone has a handful of counts. The V gene is TRBV5-1, the J gene TRBJ2-3; tentatively, D is TRBD2 (5 bases). V lost 6 bases and J lost 0, with 14 bases in between. The germline gives CDR1 SGHRS, CDR2 YFSETQ. The CDR3 is 15 amino acids. CDR3 DNA: TGCGCCAGCAAGTGGAGCGGAGACAGCACAGATACGCAGTATTTT. This gives the protein CASKWSGDSTDTQYF.

V usage is TRBV28 and J usage is TRBJ2-2, with TRBD1 matching 12 bases. The V and J ends lost 7 bases and 4 bases, in that order; junction bases with no gene match: 10. Germline V CDR1 and CDR2: MDHEN, SYDVKM. The CDR3 is 17 residues long. CDR3 bases: TGTGCCAGCATCTTTTCCGGGACAGGGGGCACCACCGGGGAGCTGTTTTTT. Translated, it gives CASIFSGTGGTTGELFF. The full variable domain, in which reference TRBV28 and TRBJ2-2 provide the parts outside the CDR3, is DVKVTQSSRYLVKRTGEKVFLECVQDMDHENMFWYRQDPGLGLRLIYFSYDVKMKEKGDIPEGYSVSREKKERFSLILESASTNQTSMYLCASIFSGTGGTTGELFFGEGSRLTVL.